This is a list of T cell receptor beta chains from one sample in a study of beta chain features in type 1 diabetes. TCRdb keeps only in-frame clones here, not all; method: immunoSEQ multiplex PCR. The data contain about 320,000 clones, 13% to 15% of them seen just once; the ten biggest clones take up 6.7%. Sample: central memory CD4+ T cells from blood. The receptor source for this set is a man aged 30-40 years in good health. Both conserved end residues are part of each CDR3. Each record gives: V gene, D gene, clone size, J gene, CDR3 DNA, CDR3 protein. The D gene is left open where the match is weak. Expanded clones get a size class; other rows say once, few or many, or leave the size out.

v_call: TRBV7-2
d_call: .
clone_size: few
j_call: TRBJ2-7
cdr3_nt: TGTGCCAGCAGCTTAAACGGCGTGCGGGCCTACGAGCAGTACTTC
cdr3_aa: CASSLNGVRAYEQYF

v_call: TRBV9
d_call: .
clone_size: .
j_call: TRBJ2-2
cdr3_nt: TGTGCCAGCAGCGTAATGGGGGACGGGGTCACCGGGGAGCTGTTTTTT
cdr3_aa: CASSVMGDGVTGELFF

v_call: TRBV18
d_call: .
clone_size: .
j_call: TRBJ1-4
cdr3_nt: TGTGCCAGCTCACCGGCGGGATCAGAAAAACTGTTTTTT
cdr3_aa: CASSPAGSEKLFF

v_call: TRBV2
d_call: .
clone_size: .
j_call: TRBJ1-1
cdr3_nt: TGTGCCAGCAGCGCTGACGGAAACACTGAAGCTTTCTTT
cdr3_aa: CASSADGNTEAFF

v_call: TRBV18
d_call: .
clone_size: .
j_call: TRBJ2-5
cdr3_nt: TGTGCCAGCTCACCTAGGTACCAAGAGACCCAGTACTTC
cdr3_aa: CASSPRYQETQYF

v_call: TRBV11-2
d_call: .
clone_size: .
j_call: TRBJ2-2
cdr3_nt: TGTGCCAGCAGCCAGGATCCGGCCGGGGAGCTGTTTTTT
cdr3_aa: CASSQDPAGELFF

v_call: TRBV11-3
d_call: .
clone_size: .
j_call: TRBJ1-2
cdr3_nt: TGTGCCAGCAGCTTATCCCCTAACTATGGCTACACCTTC
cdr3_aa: CASSLSPNYGYTF

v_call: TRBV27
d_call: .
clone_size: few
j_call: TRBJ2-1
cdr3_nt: TGTGCCAGCAGTTTAGAGCCAAAGAGGAATGAGCAGTTCTTC
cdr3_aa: CASSLEPKRNEQFF

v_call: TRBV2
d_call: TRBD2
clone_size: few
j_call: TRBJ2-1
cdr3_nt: TGTGCCAGCAGTAACGCACTAGCGGGAGGTAAAGAGCAGTTCTTC
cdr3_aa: CASSNALAGGKEQFF

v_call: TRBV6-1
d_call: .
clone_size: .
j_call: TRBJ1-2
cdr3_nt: TGTGCCAGCAGTGAATACAGTGGCTACACCTTC
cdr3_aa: CASSEYSGYTF

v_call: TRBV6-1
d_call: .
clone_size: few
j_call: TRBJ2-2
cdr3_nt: TGTGCCAGCAGTGAAGCGCTTCGGGGGGAGCTGTTTTTT
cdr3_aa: CASSEALRGELFF

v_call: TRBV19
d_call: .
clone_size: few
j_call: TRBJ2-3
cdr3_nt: TGTGCCAGCCGGGACCGCAGCACAGATACGCAGTATTTT
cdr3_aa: CASRDRSTDTQYF

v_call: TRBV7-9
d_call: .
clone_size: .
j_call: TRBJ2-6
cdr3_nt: TGTGCCAGCAGCCTCGGTCTGCGGTCGGGGGCCAACGTCCTGACTTTC
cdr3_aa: CASSLGLRSGANVLTF

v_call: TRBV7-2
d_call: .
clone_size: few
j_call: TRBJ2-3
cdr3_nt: TGTGCCAGCCTATTGGGCAATCCCAACACAGATACGCAGTATTTT
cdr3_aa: CASLLGNPNTDTQYF

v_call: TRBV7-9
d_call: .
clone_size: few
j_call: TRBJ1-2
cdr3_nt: TGTGCCAGCAGCTTAGCAGGTGGCTACACCTTC
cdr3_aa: CASSLAGGYTF

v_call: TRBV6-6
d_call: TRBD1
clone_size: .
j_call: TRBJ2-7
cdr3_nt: TGTGCCAGCACCAGAGTTACAGGGGGCTACGAGCAGTACTTC
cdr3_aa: CASTRVTGGYEQYF

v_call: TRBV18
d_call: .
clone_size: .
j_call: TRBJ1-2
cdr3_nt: TGTGCCAGCTCGCCCGAGTCGAGGGCGAATGGCTACACCTTC
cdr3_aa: CASSPESRANGYTF

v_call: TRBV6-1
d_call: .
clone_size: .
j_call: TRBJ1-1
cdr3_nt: TGTGCCAGCAGTGAAAGACCAGGAAACACTGAAGCTTTCTTT
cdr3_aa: CASSERPGNTEAFF

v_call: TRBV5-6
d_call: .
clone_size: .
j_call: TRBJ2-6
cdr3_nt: TGTGCCAGCAGCTACGGACAGCTCGGGGCCAACGTCCTGACTTTC
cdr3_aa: CASSYGQLGANVLTF

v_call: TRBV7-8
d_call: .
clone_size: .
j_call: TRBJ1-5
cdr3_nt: TGTGCCAGCAGCTTGACAGGAAATCAGCCCCAGCATTTT
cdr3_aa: CASSLTGNQPQHF

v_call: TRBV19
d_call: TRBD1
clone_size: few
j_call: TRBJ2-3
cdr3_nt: TGTGCCAGTCGAACTAGGGGACAGCGCACAGATACGCAGTATTTT
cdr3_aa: CASRTRGQRTDTQYF

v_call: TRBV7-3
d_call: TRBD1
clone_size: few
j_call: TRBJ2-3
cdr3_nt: TGTGCCAGCAGCGCCCGACAGGGGGGGAGCACAGATACGCAGTATTTT
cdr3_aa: CASSARQGGSTDTQYF

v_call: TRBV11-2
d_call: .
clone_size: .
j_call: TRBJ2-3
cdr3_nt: TGTGCCAGCAGCCCCGTCCGTCTTAGCACAGATACGCAGTATTTT
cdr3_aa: CASSPVRLSTDTQYF

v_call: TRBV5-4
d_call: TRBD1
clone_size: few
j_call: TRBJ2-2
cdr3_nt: TGTGCCAGCAGCATCCCGGGACAGGGCGACACCGGGGAGCTGTTTTTT
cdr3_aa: CASSIPGQGDTGELFF

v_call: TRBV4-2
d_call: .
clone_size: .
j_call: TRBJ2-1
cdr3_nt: TGTGCCAGCAGCCAAGATCGCCAGCGGAGGAACAATGAGCAGTTCTTC
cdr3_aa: CASSQDRQRRNNEQFF

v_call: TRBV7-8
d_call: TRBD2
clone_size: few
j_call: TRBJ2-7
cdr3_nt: TGTGCCAGCAGCTTAGCGGCGGGGGGGCTTTACGAGCAGTACTTC
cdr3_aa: CASSLAAGGLYEQYF

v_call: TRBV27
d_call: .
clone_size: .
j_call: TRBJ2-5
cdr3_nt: TGTGCCAGCAGGAGTCGAGGGGCGACCCAGTACTTC
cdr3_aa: CASRSRGATQYF

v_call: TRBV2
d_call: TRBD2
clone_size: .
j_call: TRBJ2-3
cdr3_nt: TGTGCCAGCAGTGAGCAGGGAGCGGGGGGCACAGATACGCAGTATTTT
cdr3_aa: CASSEQGAGGTDTQYF

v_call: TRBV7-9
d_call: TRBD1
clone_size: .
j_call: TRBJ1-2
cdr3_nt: TGTGCCAGCAGCGGACAGGGGGTAGGCTATGGCTACACCTTC
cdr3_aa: CASSGQGVGYGYTF

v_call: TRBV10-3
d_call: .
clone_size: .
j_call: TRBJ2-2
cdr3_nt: TGTGCCATCAGTCAAAGAGGGGCGGGGAACACCGGGGAGCTGTTTTTT
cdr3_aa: CAISQRGAGNTGELFF

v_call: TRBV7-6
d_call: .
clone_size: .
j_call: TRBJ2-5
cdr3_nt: TGTGCCAGCAGCTTAGGAGGGCCTAGGAAAGAGACCCAGTACTTC
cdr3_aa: CASSLGGPRKETQYF

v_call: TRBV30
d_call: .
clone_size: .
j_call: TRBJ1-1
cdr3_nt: TGTGCCTGGGCCTTGGGAAGAAGCACTGAAGCTTTCTTT
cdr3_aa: CAWALGRSTEAFF

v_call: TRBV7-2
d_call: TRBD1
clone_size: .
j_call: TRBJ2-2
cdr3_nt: TGTGCCAGCAGCTCCCGACAGGGTAACTGGCGGCTGTTTTTT
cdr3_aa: CASSSRQGNWRLFF

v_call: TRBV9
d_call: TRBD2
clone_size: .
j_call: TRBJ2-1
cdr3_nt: TGTGCCAGCAGCCCCGGTAGCGGGAGGGCCAGTGAGTTCTTC
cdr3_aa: CASSPGSGRASEFF

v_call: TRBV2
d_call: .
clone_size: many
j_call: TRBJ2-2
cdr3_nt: TGTGCCACCATAGCGGAGGACACCGGGGAGCTGTTTTTT
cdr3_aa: CATIAEDTGELFF

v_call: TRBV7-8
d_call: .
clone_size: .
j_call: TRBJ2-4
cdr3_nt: TGTGCCAGCGAGGGGCGTGAGGGCATTCAGTACTTC
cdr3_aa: CASEGREGIQYF

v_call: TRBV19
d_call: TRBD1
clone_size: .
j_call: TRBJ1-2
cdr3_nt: TGTGCCAGTAGTATAAAGGGGGCGGCGGATGGCTACACCTTC
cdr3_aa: CASSIKGAADGYTF

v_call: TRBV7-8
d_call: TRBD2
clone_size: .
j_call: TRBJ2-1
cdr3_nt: TGTGCCAGCAGCTTAAGACGACTAGCGGGAGTTGGAGGCTACAATGAGCAGTTCTTC
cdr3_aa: CASSLRRLAGVGGYNEQFF

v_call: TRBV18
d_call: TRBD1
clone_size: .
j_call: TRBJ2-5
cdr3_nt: TGTGCCAGCTCACCTAACCAGGGACAGGGCGGGACCCAGTACTTC
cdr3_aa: CASSPNQGQGGTQYF

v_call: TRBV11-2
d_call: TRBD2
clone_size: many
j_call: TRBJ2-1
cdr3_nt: TGTGCCAGCAGCTCAGGCCTAGCGGGGTTTGGTGAGCAGTTCTTC
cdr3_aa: CASSSGLAGFGEQFF

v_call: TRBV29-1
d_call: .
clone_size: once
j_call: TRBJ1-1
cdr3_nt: TGCAGCGTTGTGGTTGACCATGAAGCTTTCTTT
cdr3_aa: CSVVVDHEAFF

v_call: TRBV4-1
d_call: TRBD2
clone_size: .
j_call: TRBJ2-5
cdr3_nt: TGCGCCAGCAGCCAAGGGACTAGCGGTCAAGAGACCCAGTACTTC
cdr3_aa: CASSQGTSGQETQYF

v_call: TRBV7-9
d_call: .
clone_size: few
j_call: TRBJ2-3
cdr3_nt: TGTGCCAGCAGCCTCTACAGGGAGCATACGCAGTATTTT
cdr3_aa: CASSLYREHTQYF

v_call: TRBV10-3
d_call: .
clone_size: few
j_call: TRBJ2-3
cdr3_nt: TGTGCCGCAAAGGGCACAGACACAGATACGCAGTATTTT
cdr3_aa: CAAKGTDTDTQYF

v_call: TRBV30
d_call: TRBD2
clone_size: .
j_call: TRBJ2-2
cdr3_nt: TGTGCCTTAATAGCGGGAGCGAACACCGGGGAGCTGTTTTTT
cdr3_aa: CALIAGANTGELFF

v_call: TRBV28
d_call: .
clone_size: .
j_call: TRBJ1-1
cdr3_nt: TGTGCCAGCAGTTCCGGCACCCTAGGGGCTTTCTTT
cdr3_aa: CASSSGTLGAFF

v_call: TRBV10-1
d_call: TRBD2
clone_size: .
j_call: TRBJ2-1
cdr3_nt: TGCGCCAGCAGTGTTAGCGGGGGGGACAATGAGCAGTTCTTC
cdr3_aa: CASSVSGGDNEQFF

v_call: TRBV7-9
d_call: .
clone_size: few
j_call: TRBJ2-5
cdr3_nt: TGTGCCAGCAGCTTAAACAACGGGGAGACCCAGTACTTC
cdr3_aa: CASSLNNGETQYF

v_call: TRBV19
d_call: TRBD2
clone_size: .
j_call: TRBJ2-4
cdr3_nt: TGTGCCAGTAGTATAGGGGGACTAGCGGGAGGCGGGAACATTCAGTACTTC
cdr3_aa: CASSIGGLAGGGNIQYF

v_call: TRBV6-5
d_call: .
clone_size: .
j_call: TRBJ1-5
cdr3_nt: TGTGCCAGCAGTTATGACCCGGGCAATCAGCCCCAGCATTTT
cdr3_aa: CASSYDPGNQPQHF

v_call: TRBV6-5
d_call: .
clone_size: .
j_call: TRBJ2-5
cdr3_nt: TGTGCCAGTAGTCGGGAGCCGCGAGAGACCCAGTACTTC
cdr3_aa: CASSREPRETQYF

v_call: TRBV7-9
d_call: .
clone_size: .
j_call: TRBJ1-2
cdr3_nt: TGCGCCAGCAGCCAAGTAGTTTCTGGATATGGCTACACCTTC
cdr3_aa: CASSQVVSGYGYTF

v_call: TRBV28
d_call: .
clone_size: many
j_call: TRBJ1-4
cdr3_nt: TGTGCCAGCAGGACTGCGGGTACTAATGAAAAACTGTTTTTT
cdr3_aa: CASRTAGTNEKLFF

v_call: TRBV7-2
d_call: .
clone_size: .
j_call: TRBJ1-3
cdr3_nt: TGTGCCAGCAGACCCCCGCGGGTTTCTGGAAACACCATATATTTT
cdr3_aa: CASRPPRVSGNTIYF

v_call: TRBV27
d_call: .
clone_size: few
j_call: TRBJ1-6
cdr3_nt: TGTGCCAGCAGTTTAAAGGCAGGGCATTACGGTTCACCCCTCCACTTT
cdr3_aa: CASSLKAGHYGSPLHF

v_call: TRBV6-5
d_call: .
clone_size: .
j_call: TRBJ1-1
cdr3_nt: TGTGCCAGCAGCTCGGGACATTTGAACACTGAAGCTTTCTTT
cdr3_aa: CASSSGHLNTEAFF

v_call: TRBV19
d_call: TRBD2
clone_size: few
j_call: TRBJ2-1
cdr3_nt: TGTGCCAGTGGGACTAATCGGGGAGGGCAGCAGTTCTTC
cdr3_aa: CASGTNRGGQQFF

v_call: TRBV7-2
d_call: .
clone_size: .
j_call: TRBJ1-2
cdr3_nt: TGTGCCAGCAGCTTGGCCGGGACACAGTATGGCTACACCTTC
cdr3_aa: CASSLAGTQYGYTF

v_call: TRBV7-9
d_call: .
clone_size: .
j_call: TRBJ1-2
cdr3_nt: TGTGCCAGCAGCTTACGGGTCTATGGCTACACCTTC
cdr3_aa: CASSLRVYGYTF

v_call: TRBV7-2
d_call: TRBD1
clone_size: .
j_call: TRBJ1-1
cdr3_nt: TGTGCCAGCAGCTTGGGACAGGGGAACACTGAAGCTTTCTTT
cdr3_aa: CASSLGQGNTEAFF